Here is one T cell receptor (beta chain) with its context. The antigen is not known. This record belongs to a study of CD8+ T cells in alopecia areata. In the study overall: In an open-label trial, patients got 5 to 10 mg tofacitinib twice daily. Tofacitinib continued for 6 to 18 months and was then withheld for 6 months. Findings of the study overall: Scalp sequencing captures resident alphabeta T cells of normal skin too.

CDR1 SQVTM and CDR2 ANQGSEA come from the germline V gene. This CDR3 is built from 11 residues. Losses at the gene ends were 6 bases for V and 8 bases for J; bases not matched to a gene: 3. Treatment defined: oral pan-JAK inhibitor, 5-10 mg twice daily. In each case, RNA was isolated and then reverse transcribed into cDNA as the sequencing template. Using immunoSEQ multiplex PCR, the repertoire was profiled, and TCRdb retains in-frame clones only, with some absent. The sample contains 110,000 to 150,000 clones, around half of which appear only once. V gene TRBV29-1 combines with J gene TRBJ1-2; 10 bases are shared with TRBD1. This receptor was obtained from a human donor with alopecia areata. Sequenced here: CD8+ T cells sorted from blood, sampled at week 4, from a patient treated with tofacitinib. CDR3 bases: TGCAGCGTGGGGACAGGGGACGGCTACACCTTC. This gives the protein CSVGTGDGYTF.